This TCR beta chain was sequenced for a study of Graves' ophthalmopathy and Graves' hyperthyroidism. The CDR3 spans 15 residues. The junction had 5 bases not matched to a gene; V was cut back by 3 bases and J by 1 base. Germline loops: CDR1 LNHNV, CDR2 YYDKDF (reference sequence). RNA transcripts yielded amplified TCR beta CDR3 regions. First-round RT-PCR used HTBI primers; second-round multiplex PCR followed. TCRdb reprocessed the multiplex PCR reads via MiXCR and lists one record per CDR3 protein. The sample contains 740,000 or so distinct CDR3 sequences, around 40% of which appear only once. This clonotype was picked up many times.

This sequence was found in an adult man with Graves' ophthalmopathy. This chain connects TRBV15 to TRBJ1-1; 7 bases fit TRBD1. The sample consisted of peripheral blood. CDR3 in DNA: TGTGCCACCAGCAGGGGCCGGGACAGGAACACTGAAGCTTTCTTT. Translation gives CATSRGRDRNTEAFF.